One and the same sample provided the 21 T cell receptor beta chains below, sequenced in a study of T cell repertoires in cytomegalovirus infection. The antigens these receptors bind are not known. One entry per CDR3 protein results from TCRdb running MiXCR on the reads. The table has hundreds of thousands of distinct CDR3 sequences, approximately 31% seen once. The specimen comprised cultured CD8+ T cells from PBMCs, sampled from culture after CMV antigen stimulation. The receptors here all came from a human donor in good health (CMV status not recorded). Some clones in this sample may be carry-over from other donors' samples.

The J gene is TRBJ2-7, the V gene TRBV10-3, with TRBD2 identical over 13 bases. CDR3 length equals 16 residues. Trimming took 6 bases from V and 3 from J; bases not matched to a gene: 8. Per the germline V gene, CDR1 is ENHRY and CDR2 is SYGVKD. The CDR3 region has the DNA TGTGCCATCAGACAAGGGACTAGCGGGGCCAACTACGAGCAGTACTTC. Residues: CAIRQGTSGANYEQYF.

This clonotype was observed many times. The chain has TRBV12-5 and TRBJ2-1; the D gene is possibly TRBD2 (5 bases). Trimming took off 6 bases at V and 0 bases at J, with 12 bases between the two ends. Germline lookup yields CDR1 LGHNT and CDR2 FRNRAP. The CDR3 loop spans 15 amino acids. This CDR3 is CASGPLGSSYNEQFF. The CDR3 region has the DNA TGTGCTAGTGGCCCTTTAGGGAGCTCCTACAATGAGCAGTTCTTC. Variable domain in full (rest from reference TRBV12-5 and TRBJ2-1): DARVTQTPRHKVTEMGQEVTMRCQPILGHNTVFWYRQTMMQGLELLAYFRNRAPLDDSGMPKDRFSAEMPDATLATLKIQPSEPRDSAVYFCASGPLGSSYNEQFFGPGTRLTVL.

The V call is TRBV12-3 or TRBV12-4, the J call TRBJ1-1; D call uncertain. Trimming pared 1 base from V and 5 bases from J, leaving 11 bases between. This CDR3 has 14 residues. CDR3 in DNA: TGTGCCAGCAGTTTAGGGTTCATCGCGACTGAAGCTTTCTTT. Translating it yields CASSLGFIATEAFF.

The chain carries TRBV10-3 and TRBJ2-7; D is uncertain. Trimming shortened V by 0 bases and J by 3 bases, and 6 bases separated the two germline ends. From germline, CDR1 is ENHRY and CDR2 SYGVKD. The CDR3 is made up of 13 amino acids. The CDR3 DNA reads TGTGCCATCAGTGAGTCGGGCGACTACGAGCAGTACGTC. Residues: CAISESGDYEQYV.

This clonotype was counted once. This chain uses TRBV9 with TRBJ1-2; D call uncertain. Germline values: CDR1 SGDLS, CDR2 YYNGEE. V lost 6 bases and J 8 bases, leaving 17 bases between the germline ends. This CDR3 has 13 residues. CDR3 nucleotide sequence: TGTGCCAGCACCAGCACGTACCGTGGAGGCTACACCTTC. Its protein product is CASTSTYRGGYTF.

This clonotype was observed at least ten times. This chain connects TRBV11-1 to TRBJ2-3; D is uncertain. The V end was cut by 5 bases, the J end by 2 bases, with 14 bases between. The CDR3 totals 15 residues. Looked up from germline, CDR1 is SGHAT and CDR2 is FQDESV (reference sequence). CDR3 residues: CASSVHETVTDTQYF. In DNA form, the CDR3 reads TGTGCCAGCAGCGTACACGAGACTGTCACAGATACGCAGTATTTT.

J is TRBJ2-1 and V is TRBV19; 9 bases are a match to TRBD2. This CDR3 comprises 15 residues. Germline trimming cut 2 bases from V and 9 bases from J; bases unmatched to any gene: 8. The germline CDR1 and CDR2 sequences are LNHDA and SQIVND (reference sequence). The CDR3 DNA sequence: TGTGCCAGTAGTATAAAGCGGGGGGATTTCTTTGAGCAGTTCTTC. This gives the protein CASSIKRGDFFEQFF.

This chain links TRBV6-8 with TRBJ2-3; D gene ambiguous. Germline V gene sequence: CDR1 MNHGY, CDR2 SAAAGT. The CDR3 has 13 residues. V was pared by 0 bases and J by 6 bases, with 7 bases between. CDR3 sequence: CASSYSWVDTQYF. The CDR3 coding sequence is TGTGCCAGCAGTTACTCCTGGGTCGATACGCAGTATTTT.

The rearrangement uses TRBV27 and TRBJ2-7; D possibly corresponds to TRBD2 (5 bases). The length of the CDR3 is 13 residues. The V and J ends lost 9 bases and 0 bases respectively, with 12 bases between them. The V gene's germline CDR1 is MNHEY and CDR2 SMNVEV (reference sequence). The CDR3 DNA reads TGTGCCAGTATACCGAGGGACTCCTACGAGCAGTACTTC. Encoded protein: CASIPRDSYEQYF.

The rearrangement joins TRBV6-1 to TRBJ1-1; D uncertain. Trimming shortened V by 6 bases and J by 1 base, and 6 bases separated the two germline ends. The CDR3 has 12 residues. Germline CDR1 and CDR2: MNHNS and SASEGT. The CDR3 DNA sequence: TGTGCCAGCAGGGTACCGAACACTGAAGCTTTCTTT. Protein sequence: CASRVPNTEAFF.

This clonotype was detected ten times or more. The gene calls are TRBV7-6 and TRBJ2-3, with 10 bases that match TRBD1. This CDR3 spans 18 amino acids. V shed 4 bases and J 5 bases; nucleotides not matched to a gene: 15. The germline V gene encodes CDR1 SGHVS and CDR2 FNYEAQ. The CDR3 spells CASSSRPDRGRSKDTQYF. The CDR3, as DNA: TGTGCCAGCAGCTCACGCCCCGACAGGGGGCGTTCGAAAGATACGCAGTATTTT. Using reference TRBV7-6 and TRBJ2-3 for the parts outside the CDR3, the full variable domain is GAGVSQSPRYKVTKRGQDVALRCDPISGHVSLYWYRQALGQGPEFLTYFNYEAQQDKSGLPNDRFSAERPEGSISTLTIQRTEQRDSAMYRCASSSRPDRGRSKDTQYFGPGTRLTVL.

This clonotype has more than one count but fewer than ten. This chain links TRBV2 with TRBJ2-2, with D hard to call. Germline CDR1 SNHLY, CDR2 FYNNEI. V gave up 6 bases and J gave up 0 bases, with 11 bases separating them. The CDR3 loop spans 15 amino acids. This CDR3 reads CASRGIPTNTGELFF. The CDR3 DNA is TGTGCCAGCAGGGGGATCCCCACGAACACCGGGGAGCTGTTTTTT.

This clonotype was counted a few times. V gene TRBV7-9 combines with J gene TRBJ2-3, with 14 bases identical to TRBD2. Germline lookup yields CDR1 SEHNR and CDR2 FQNEAQ (reference sequence). The CDR3 totals 17 residues. J lost 1 base, V lost 6 bases, and 6 bases had no gene match. This CDR3 is CASSGLAGGRGTDTQYF. DNA for the CDR3: TGTGCCAGCAGTGGACTAGCGGGGGGACGCGGCACAGATACGCAGTATTTT.

This clonotype showed up just a few times. The chain links TRBV6-2 or TRBV6-3 to TRBJ2-7, with TRBD2 identical over 7 bases. CDR1 and CDR2 from the germline V gene are MNHEY and SVGEGT. There are 12 residues in the CDR3. Trimming cost V 6 bases and J 2 bases; bases outside gene matches: 1. The CDR3, as DNA: TGTGCCAGCAGGGCGGGAGCCTACGAGCAGTACGTC. Residues: CASRAGAYEQYV.

The chain carries TRBV27 and TRBJ1-5; D remains ambiguous. The CDR3 totals 14 residues. V was clipped by 8 bases and J by 8 bases, with 19 bases between them. Looked up from germline, CDR1 is MNHEY and CDR2 is SMNVEV (reference sequence). CDR3 DNA: TGTGCCAGCCGTTCGGGCCCCTTGGTAGAGCCCCAGCATTTT. This translates into CASRSGPLVEPQHF.

This chain connects TRBV2 to TRBJ2-7; 10 bases align to TRBD1. The CDR3 consists of 14 residues. In germline, CDR1 is SNHLY, CDR2 FYNNEI. V trimming: 6 bases; J trimming: 5 bases; junction bases outside the gene matches: 7. The CDR3 reads CASRPRDRGHEQYV. CDR3 bases: TGTGCCAGCAGACCCCGGGACAGGGGTCACGAGCAGTACGTC.

The CDR3 protein is CASSFTETWDEQFF. The CDR3 coding sequence is TGTGCCAGCAGTTTCACAGAGACTTGGGATGAGCAGTTCTTC. This chain joins TRBV27 and TRBJ2-1, with D hard to call. Germline V gene sequence: CDR1 MNHEY, CDR2 SMNVEV (reference sequence). V was shortened by 3 bases and J by 8 bases, with 14 bases between the two germline ends. The CDR3 totals 14 residues.

The rearrangement uses TRBV13 and TRBJ1-1; 7 nucleotides line up with TRBD1. The CDR3 is 15 residues long. V dropped 5 bases and J dropped 4; count of bases not matched to a gene: 10. Germline loops: CDR1 PRHDT, CDR2 FYEKMQ (reference sequence). As DNA, the CDR3 is TGTGCCAGCAGCCCACAACAGGGGTGGATCACTGAAGCTTTCTTT. This sequence encodes CASSPQQGWITEAFF. Full variable domain (outside the CDR3, taken from reference TRBV13 and TRBJ1-1): AAGVIQSPRHLIKEKRETATLKCYPIPRHDTVYWYQQGPGQDPQFLISFYEKMQSDKGSIPDRFSAQQFSDYHSELNMSSLELGDSALYFCASSPQQGWITEAFFGQGTRLTVV.

This rearrangement joins TRBV19 to TRBJ2-1; D gene unclear. The germline V gene encodes CDR1 LNHDA and CDR2 SQIVND (reference sequence). The CDR3 length is 14 residues. The V end was cut by 3 bases, the J end by 4 bases, with 10 bases between. The CDR3 spells CASSIYFQYNEQFF. CDR3 DNA: TGTGCCAGTAGTATTTATTTCCAATACAATGAGCAGTTCTTC.

The sample holds a few counts of this clonotype. The chain carries TRBV4-1 and TRBJ1-2; D uncertain. Trimming shortened V by 6 bases and J by 6 bases, and 11 bases separated the two germline ends. This CDR3 is built from 12 residues. Germline loops: CDR1 MGHRA, CDR2 YSYEKL. CDR3 sequence reads: CASRGSDDGYTF. The CDR3 nucleotides read TGCGCCAGCAGGGGATCTGATGATGGCTACACCTTC.

This clonotype has ten or more counts. The chain is built from TRBV7-2 and TRBJ2-5, with 11 bases fitting TRBD2. The CDR3 loop spans 15 amino acids. CDR1 is SGHTA and CDR2 is FQGNSA in the germline V gene. The V and J ends lost 5 bases and 1 base, in that order; junction bases with no gene match: 3. CDR3 region: CASSVSGGAQETQYF. The CDR3 bases are TGTGCCAGCAGCGTTAGCGGGGGGGCCCAAGAGACCCAGTACTTC.